The rows below give T cell receptor beta chains drawn from one sample of a study of Graves' ophthalmopathy and Graves' hyperthyroidism. TCRdb ran MiXCR on the multiplex PCR reads and lists one entry per CDR3 protein. The repertoire holds 300,000 to 400,000 distinct CDR3 sequences, roughly a sixth seen once, with approximately 13% in the top ten. Sequencing was performed on peripheral blood. The receptor set was obtained from an adult man with Graves' ophthalmopathy. Both conserved end residues are trimmed from each CDR3. The order of the fields is J gene, CDR3 length, V gene, CDR3 protein.

j_gene: TRBJ1-1
len: 11
v_gene: TRBV29-1
CDR3aa: SVGRTASTEAF

j_gene: TRBJ2-5
len: 13
v_gene: TRBV7-2
CDR3aa: ASSPMGLAQETQY

j_gene: TRBJ1-1
len: 12
v_gene: TRBV6-1
CDR3aa: ASSTLDSVTEAF

j_gene: TRBJ2-3
len: 13
v_gene: TRBV12-3/TRBV12-4
CDR3aa: ASSFLAGRSDTQY

j_gene: TRBJ2-5
len: 12
v_gene: TRBV12-3/TRBV12-4
CDR3aa: ASSFSGRWETQY

j_gene: TRBJ2-2
len: 15
v_gene: TRBV6-2/TRBV6-3
CDR3aa: ASSPRVAGVHTGELF

j_gene: TRBJ2-2
len: 13
v_gene: TRBV2
CDR3aa: ASSELGAGTGELF

j_gene: TRBJ1-1
len: 13
v_gene: TRBV19
CDR3aa: ASSIRHLTTTEAF

j_gene: TRBJ2-5
len: 13
v_gene: TRBV19
CDR3aa: ASSIGCGLRETQY

j_gene: TRBJ2-2
len: 16
v_gene: TRBV15
CDR3aa: ATSNSLGQFTNTGELF

j_gene: TRBJ2-7
len: 12
v_gene: TRBV5-1
CDR3aa: ASSLDGRGREQY

j_gene: TRBJ1-2
len: 10
v_gene: TRBV28
CDR3aa: ASSLQALGYT

j_gene: TRBJ2-5
len: 12
v_gene: TRBV11-2
CDR3aa: ASSGREGLETQY

j_gene: TRBJ1-2
len: 12
v_gene: TRBV6-1
CDR3aa: ASRPSDRGYGYT

j_gene: TRBJ2-5
len: 12
v_gene: TRBV4-3
CDR3aa: ASSQVSSGGGKC

j_gene: TRBJ1-5
len: 8
v_gene: TRBV12-3/TRBV12-4
CDR3aa: ASVWGPQH

j_gene: TRBJ2-7
len: 10
v_gene: TRBV6-1
CDR3aa: ASSEPSYEQY

j_gene: TRBJ2-2
len: 14
v_gene: TRBV6-5
CDR3aa: ASSYPGLGNTGELF

j_gene: TRBJ1-5
len: 11
v_gene: TRBV27
CDR3aa: ASSSRVGQPQH

j_gene: TRBJ1-6
len: 13
v_gene: TRBV25-1
CDR3aa: ASSDPGGWGSPLH

j_gene: TRBJ1-2
len: 13
v_gene: TRBV6-1
CDR3aa: ASSEAEGRVMGYT

j_gene: TRBJ1-2
len: 13
v_gene: TRBV28
CDR3aa: ASSTTGKANYGYT

j_gene: TRBJ2-5
len: 12
v_gene: TRBV20-1
CDR3aa: SGRAGEVKETQY

j_gene: TRBJ1-5
len: 13
v_gene: TRBV9
CDR3aa: ASSTGTGGNQPQH

j_gene: TRBJ2-5
len: 10
v_gene: TRBV5-1
CDR3aa: ASRDSRETQY

j_gene: TRBJ2-2
len: 13
v_gene: TRBV9
CDR3aa: ASSVDWREGGELF

j_gene: TRBJ1-5
len: 13
v_gene: TRBV9
CDR3aa: ASSVAPGQRQPQH

j_gene: TRBJ1-1
len: 10
v_gene: TRBV6-1
CDR3aa: ASSESGGEAF

j_gene: TRBJ1-1
len: 13
v_gene: TRBV7-9
CDR3aa: ASSPRQGGGTEAF

j_gene: TRBJ1-2
len: 10
v_gene: TRBV11-2
CDR3aa: ASRKGSLGYT

j_gene: TRBJ2-7
len: 12
v_gene: TRBV10-3
CDR3aa: AVQSSGSIHEQY

j_gene: TRBJ2-5
len: 11
v_gene: TRBV5-6
CDR3aa: ASTTGGGETQY

j_gene: TRBJ2-7
len: 11
v_gene: TRBV20-1
CDR3aa: SARNRGSYEQY

j_gene: TRBJ2-7
len: 12
v_gene: TRBV19
CDR3aa: ASSILPSSYEQY

j_gene: TRBJ1-6
len: 17
v_gene: TRBV20-1
CDR3aa: SARDKRDRGLSYNSPLH

j_gene: TRBJ2-1
len: 19
v_gene: TRBV15
CDR3aa: ATSRDSFFEDVGNSYNEQF

j_gene: TRBJ1-1
len: 12
v_gene: TRBV7-3
CDR3aa: ASSLGAEGQQAF

j_gene: TRBJ1-5
len: 16
v_gene: TRBV3-1
CDR3aa: ASSQDFAGVLTKKPQH

j_gene: TRBJ1-6
len: 13
v_gene: TRBV27
CDR3aa: ASGDHSLYNSPLH

j_gene: TRBJ1-5
len: 16
v_gene: TRBV12-3/TRBV12-4
CDR3aa: ASSFVFLAFRPGQPQH

j_gene: TRBJ2-2
len: 11
v_gene: TRBV29-1
CDR3aa: SVGGRNTGELF

j_gene: TRBJ1-5
len: 12
v_gene: TRBV6-5
CDR3aa: ASVGVRVNQPQH